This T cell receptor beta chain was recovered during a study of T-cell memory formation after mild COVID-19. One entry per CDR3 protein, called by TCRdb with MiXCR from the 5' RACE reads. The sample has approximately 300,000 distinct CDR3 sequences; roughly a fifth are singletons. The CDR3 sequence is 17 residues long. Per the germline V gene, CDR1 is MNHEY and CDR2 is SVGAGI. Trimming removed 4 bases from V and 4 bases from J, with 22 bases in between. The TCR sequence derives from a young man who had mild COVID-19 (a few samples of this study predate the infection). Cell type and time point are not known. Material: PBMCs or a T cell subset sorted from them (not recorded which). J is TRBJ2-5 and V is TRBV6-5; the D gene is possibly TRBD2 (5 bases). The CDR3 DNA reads TGTGCCAGCAGTTTCGCTCCGCCTAGCCGATCCCCAGAGACCCAGTACTTC. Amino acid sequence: CASSFAPPSRSPETQYF.